The text below deals with one TCR beta chain. Antigen specificity is unknown. Trimming at V came to 2 bases and at J to 2 bases, leaving 6 bases not matched to a gene. The CDR3 totals 16 residues. The germline V gene encodes CDR1 SGHVS and CDR2 FNYEAQ. The entry originates in a study of cytomegalovirus exposure and HLA in healthy donors. 13 Jbeta primers and 60 Vbeta primers were used for the PCR. The protocol was immunoSEQ multiplex PCR, while the TCRdb copy is restricted to in-frame clones and leaves out a portion. This sample contains around 110,000 clones. Study results and limitations: In a later analysis, most CMV-associated TCR beta chains appeared HLA-restricted. The authors considered a cluster of highly shared sequence variants likely to be a sequencing artifact.

The chain recombines TRBV7-6 with TRBJ2-5; 9 bases fit TRBD2. Material: PBMCs. The receptor was isolated from a man between 25 and 39 years old in good health and CMV-seronegative. The chain's CDR3 is CASSLTAGGPQETQYF. DNA for the CDR3: TGTGCCAGCAGCTTAACGGCGGGGGGGCCTCAAGAGACCCAGTACTTC.